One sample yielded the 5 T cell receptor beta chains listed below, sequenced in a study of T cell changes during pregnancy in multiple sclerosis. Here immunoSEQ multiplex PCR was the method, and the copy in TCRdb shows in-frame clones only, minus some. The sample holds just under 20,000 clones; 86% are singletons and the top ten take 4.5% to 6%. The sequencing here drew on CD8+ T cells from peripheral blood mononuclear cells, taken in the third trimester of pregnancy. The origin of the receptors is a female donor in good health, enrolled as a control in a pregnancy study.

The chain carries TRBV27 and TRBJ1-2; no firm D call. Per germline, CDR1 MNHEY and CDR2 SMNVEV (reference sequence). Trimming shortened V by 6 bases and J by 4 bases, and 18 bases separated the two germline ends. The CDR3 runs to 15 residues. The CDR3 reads CASRGGPGGSYGYTF. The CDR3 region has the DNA TGTGCCAGCAGGGGAGGTCCAGGAGGTTCCTATGGCTACACCTTC.

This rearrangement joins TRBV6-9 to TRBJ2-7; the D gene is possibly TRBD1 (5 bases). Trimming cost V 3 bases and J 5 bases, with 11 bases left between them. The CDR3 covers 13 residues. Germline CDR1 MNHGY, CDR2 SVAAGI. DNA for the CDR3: TGTGCCAGCAGTTACAGGGCATTACACGAGCAGTACTTC. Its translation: CASSYRALHEQYF.

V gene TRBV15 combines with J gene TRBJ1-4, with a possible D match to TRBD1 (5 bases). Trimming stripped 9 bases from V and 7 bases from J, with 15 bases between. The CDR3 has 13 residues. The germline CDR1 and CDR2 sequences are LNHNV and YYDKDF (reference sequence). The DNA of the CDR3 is TGTGCCACGAGTTCTGGGGGAGGTGAAAAACTGTTTTTT. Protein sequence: CATSSGGGEKLFF.

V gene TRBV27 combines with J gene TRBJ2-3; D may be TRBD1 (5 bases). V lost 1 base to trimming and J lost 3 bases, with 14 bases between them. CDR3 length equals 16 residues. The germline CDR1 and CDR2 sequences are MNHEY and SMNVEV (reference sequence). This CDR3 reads CASSLWGPYATDTQYF. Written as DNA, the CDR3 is TGTGCCAGCAGTTTATGGGGCCCTTACGCTACAGATACGCAGTATTTT.

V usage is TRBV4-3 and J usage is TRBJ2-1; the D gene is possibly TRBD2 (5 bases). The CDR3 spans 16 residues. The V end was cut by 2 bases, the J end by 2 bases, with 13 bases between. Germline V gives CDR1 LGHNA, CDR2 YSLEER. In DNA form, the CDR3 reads TGCGCCAGCAGCCAAACTCGGCCAGCGGCCTACAATGAGCAGTTCTTC. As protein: CASSQTRPAAYNEQFF.